This is a list of T cell receptor beta chains from one sample in a study of shared clonotypes between healthy human individuals. TCRdb's copy holds only in-frame clones and misses some; the assay was immunoSEQ multiplex PCR. The table has some 2,000,000 clones, 95% seen once. Sequences were obtained from naive CD4+ T cells sorted from blood. The receptors originated from a man younger than 30 in good health. CDR3s include the opening cysteine and the closing phenylalanine or tryptophan. A D gene is named only where the DNA matches it firmly. Only part of the rows carry a size: once, few, many, or a class if the clone is expanded.

>.|TRBJ1-1|.|TRBV7-2
TGTGCCAGCAGCTCGGACAGAAACACTGAAGCTTTCTTT
CASSSDRNTEAFF
>.|TRBJ2-7|TRBD1|TRBV19
TGTGCCAGTAGGATGGGACAGGGTCACGAGCAGTACTTC
CASRMGQGHEQYF
>.|TRBJ1-2|TRBD1|TRBV5-1
TGCGCCAGCAGCTTAAACCAGGGGGAATATGGCTACACCTTC
CASSLNQGEYGYTF
>.|TRBJ2-4|.|TRBV7-2
TGTGCCAGCAGCTTAGGGGGAAATGCCATTCAGTACTTC
CASSLGGNAIQYF
>.|TRBJ2-1|.|TRBV5-1
TGCGCCAGCAGGGAGGGCGGGACCAATTACAATGAGCAGTTCTTC
CASREGGTNYNEQFF
>.|TRBJ1-6|.|TRBV9
TGTGCCAGCAGCGTCGAGGGGTCGGGGAATTCACCCCTCCACTTT
CASSVEGSGNSPLHF
>.|TRBJ1-6|TRBD1|TRBV7-2
TGTGCCAGCAGCCCACAGGGGGCGAATAATTCACCCCTCCACTTT
CASSPQGANNSPLHF
>.|TRBJ2-5|TRBD2|TRBV7-6
TGTGCCAGCAGCTTAAGGGTCCACTTTGGGGGAGGGCGAGAGACCCAGTACTTC
CASSLRVHFGGGRETQYF
>.|TRBJ2-7|.|TRBV28
TGTGCCAGCAGTTTGACAGTACCCTACGAGCAGTACTTC
CASSLTVPYEQYF
>.|TRBJ1-3|.|TRBV4-1
TGCGCCAGCAGCCAAGAGGGTATGAGGTCTGGAAACACCATATATTTT
CASSQEGMRSGNTIYF
>.|TRBJ1-6|.|TRBV6-5
TGTGCCAGCAGTTACGGCGGTAAGGGATCACCCCTCCACTTT
CASSYGGKGSPLHF
>.|TRBJ2-7|.|TRBV27
TGTGCCAGCAGTTTTAGGGACAACTACGAGCAGTACTTC
CASSFRDNYEQYF
>.|TRBJ2-5|TRBD2|TRBV2
TGTGCCAGCGGCGGGAGGGCCGGGAAGACCCAGTACTTC
CASGGRAGKTQYF
>.|TRBJ2-1|TRBD2|TRBV19
TGTGCCAGTAGTAATAGCGGGGGGGCCTACAATGAGCAGTTCTTC
CASSNSGGAYNEQFF
>.|TRBJ1-2|TRBD1|TRBV30
TGTGCCTGGGCGGGACAGGGGACTATATATGGCTACACCTTC
CAWAGQGTIYGYTF
>.|TRBJ2-3|.|TRBV9
TGTGCCAGCAGCGTATTGGGGGGCGCGTACACAGATACGCAGTATTTT
CASSVLGGAYTDTQYF
>.|TRBJ2-7|TRBD2|TRBV18
TGTGCCAGCTCCCCAGGACTAGCGGGGGGGAACGAGCAGTACTTC
CASSPGLAGGNEQYF
>.|TRBJ2-1|.|TRBV4-3
TGCGCCAGCAGCCAAGATCGGAGGGGGCGGAATGAGCAGTTCTTC
CASSQDRRGRNEQFF
>.|TRBJ1-3|.|TRBV6-6
TGTGCCAGCAGTTACCCGGGGGGGAACTCTGGAAACACCATATATTTT
CASSYPGGNSGNTIYF
>.|TRBJ2-5|TRBD2|TRBV6-6
TGTGCCAGCAGGTCCGGGACTAGCGGCGTACAAGAGACCCAGTACTTC
CASRSGTSGVQETQYF
>.|TRBJ2-7|TRBD2|TRBV6-1
TGTGCCAGCAGTTCCCTGGGGGGGAACAACGAGCAGTACTTC
CASSSLGGNNEQYF
>.|TRBJ2-2|.|TRBV5-1
TGCGCCAGCAGCTTGTCTAGCGCGGGCGCCGGGGAGCTGTTTTTT
CASSLSSAGAGELFF
>.|TRBJ2-7|TRBD1|TRBV10-1
TGCGCCAGCAGTGAGACACAGGGGCCCCCCTACGAGCAGTACTTC
CASSETQGPPYEQYF
>.|TRBJ2-5|TRBD1|TRBV6-5
TGTGCCAGCAGTTTCTTAGACAGGGGGCGGGAGACCCAGTACTTC
CASSFLDRGRETQYF
>once|TRBJ2-2|TRBD2|TRBV2
TGTGCCAGCAAAGGGACTAGCGGTTACACCGGGGAGCTGTTTTTT
CASKGTSGYTGELFF
>.|TRBJ1-4|.|TRBV28
TGTGCCAGCAGTTCCCCCCAGGGAAGGGTAGGTGAAAAACTGTTTTTT
CASSSPQGRVGEKLFF
>.|TRBJ1-1|.|TRBV7-9
TGTGCCAGCAGCTTAAGTGAGGGGTTTCCTACTGAAGCTTTCTTT
CASSLSEGFPTEAFF
>once|TRBJ1-6|.|TRBV28
TGTGCCAGCAGCAAATCAGTCTCACCCCTCCACTTT
CASSKSVSPLHF
>.|TRBJ1-6|TRBD1|TRBV6-5
TGTGCCAGCAGTATACAGGGGACTAATTCACCCCTCCACTTT
CASSIQGTNSPLHF
>.|TRBJ1-2|.|TRBV18
TGTGCCAGCTCACCGCTGGACAGAAGAGGCTACACCTTC
CASSPLDRRGYTF
>many|TRBJ2-2|TRBD2|TRBV10-3
TGTGCCATCAGAAGCGGGGGGAACACCGGGGAGCTGTTTTTT
CAIRSGGNTGELFF
>.|TRBJ2-7|.|TRBV5-1
TGCGCCAGCAGCTTGCCGACCGACGAGCAGTACTTC
CASSLPTDEQYF
>.|TRBJ2-3|.|TRBV2
TGTGCCAGCAGTGGACTGGATACGCAGTATTTT
CASSGLDTQYF
>.|TRBJ2-2|.|TRBV18
TGTGCCAGCTCACCGCAGGCGAACACCGGGGAGCTGTTTTTT
CASSPQANTGELFF
>.|TRBJ2-7|TRBD2|TRBV27
TGTGCCAGCAGTTTGCGACTAGCGGGACCCAACGAGCAGTACTTC
CASSLRLAGPNEQYF
>.|TRBJ1-1|TRBD1|TRBV6-6
TGTGCCAGCACCCTAAAGGGGGCAGTCACTGAAGCTTTCTTT
CASTLKGAVTEAFF
>.|TRBJ1-5|.|TRBV30
TGTGCCTGGAGCCGTTCTGGGGACGGTAATCAGCCCCAGCATTTT
CAWSRSGDGNQPQHF
>.|TRBJ1-6|TRBD1|TRBV6-1
TGTGCCAGCAGTGATGGGCCCCGCCAGGGGGGACTTATCCCTAATTCACCCCTCCACTTT
CASSDGPRQGGLIPNSPLHF
>once|TRBJ2-7|.|TRBV29-1
TGCAGCGTTGTACGGGGGTCCTACGAGCAGTACTTC
CSVVRGSYEQYF
>.|TRBJ2-5|TRBD1|TRBV25-1
TGTGCCAGCAGGCCAGGGGGCGCAGAGACCCAGTACTTC
CASRPGGAETQYF
>.|TRBJ1-4|TRBD1|TRBV4-1
TGCGCCAGCAGCCTTTGGGGACAGGGAACTAATGAAAAACTGTTTTTT
CASSLWGQGTNEKLFF
>.|TRBJ1-1|.|TRBV6-1
TGTGCCAGCAGTGAAGCGCAGCCCGACGGGGGAGAGAACACTGAAGCTTTCTTT
CASSEAQPDGGENTEAFF
>.|TRBJ2-1|.|TRBV7-9
TGTGCCAGCAGCCCGCTTTACGACTCAGCGGAGCAGTTCTTC
CASSPLYDSAEQFF
>.|TRBJ2-1|.|TRBV6-1
TGTGCCAGCAGGACGGACAGCTCCTACAATGAGCAGTTCTTC
CASRTDSSYNEQFF
>.|TRBJ1-5|.|TRBV6-5
TGTGCCAGCTCAAGGGAGGCCGCGAATCAGCCCCAGCATTTT
CASSREAANQPQHF
>.|TRBJ2-5|TRBD2|TRBV2
TGTGCCAGCAGTGGGTCTAGCGGACAAGAGACCCAGTACTTC
CASSGSSGQETQYF
>.|TRBJ2-7|.|TRBV5-4
TGTGCCAGCAGCAAGACTACACCCTACGAGCAGTACTTC
CASSKTTPYEQYF
>.|TRBJ2-3|.|TRBV10-3
TGTGCCATCAGTGAGTCGACCCCCACAGATACGCAGTATTTT
CAISESTPTDTQYF
>.|TRBJ2-7|TRBD1|TRBV16
TGTGCCAGCAGCCGAAGACAGGGGGCCTACGAGCAGTACTTC
CASSRRQGAYEQYF
>once|TRBJ1-1|.|TRBV30
TGTGCCTGGAGTGCAAGAATGAACACTGAAGCTTTCTTT
CAWSARMNTEAFF
>.|TRBJ2-1|.|TRBV11-2
TGTGCCAGCAGCTTAAGTACCTACAATGAGCAGTTCTTC
CASSLSTYNEQFF
>.|TRBJ1-5|.|TRBV27
TGTGCCAGCAGTTTAAGAGGGGGTGGCAATCAGCCCCAGCATTTT
CASSLRGGGNQPQHF
>.|TRBJ2-1|.|TRBV7-8
TGTGCCAGCAGCTTAGGTCGGCAGACCTACAATGAGCAGTTCTTC
CASSLGRQTYNEQFF
>once|TRBJ1-5|.|TRBV7-2
TGTGCCAGCAGCTTGGCGGCAGTCAATCAGCCCCAGCATTTT
CASSLAAVNQPQHF
>.|TRBJ2-5|TRBD2|TRBV9
TGTGCCAGCAGCGTACTTGAGGCTAGCGGGGGCAACCAAGAGACCCAGTACTTC
CASSVLEASGGNQETQYF
>.|TRBJ2-7|TRBD2|TRBV4-1
TGCGCCAGCAGCCAAGATATTGCAGCGGGAGTTGCCTCCTACGAGCAGTACTTC
CASSQDIAAGVASYEQYF
>.|TRBJ2-2|TRBD1|TRBV4-1
TGCGCCAGCAGCCACATGGACAGGGACACCGGGGAGCTGTTTTTT
CASSHMDRDTGELFF